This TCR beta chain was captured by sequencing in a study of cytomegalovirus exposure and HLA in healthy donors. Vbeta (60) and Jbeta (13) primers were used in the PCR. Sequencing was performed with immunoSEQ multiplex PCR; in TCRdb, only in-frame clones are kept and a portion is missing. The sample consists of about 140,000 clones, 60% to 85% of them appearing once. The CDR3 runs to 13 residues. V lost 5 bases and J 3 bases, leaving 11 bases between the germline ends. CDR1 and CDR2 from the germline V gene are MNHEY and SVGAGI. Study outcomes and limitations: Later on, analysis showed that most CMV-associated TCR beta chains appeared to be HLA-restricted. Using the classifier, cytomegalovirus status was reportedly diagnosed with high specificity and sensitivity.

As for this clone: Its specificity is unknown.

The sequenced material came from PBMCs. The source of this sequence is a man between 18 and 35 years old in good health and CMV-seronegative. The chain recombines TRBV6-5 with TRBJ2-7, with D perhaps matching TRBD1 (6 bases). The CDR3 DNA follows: TGTGCCAGCAGTCGCCAGGGGCACTACGAGCAGTACTTC. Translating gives CASSRQGHYEQYF.